Listed below are T cell receptor beta chains from one sample, sequenced in a study of blood T cell repertoires in COVID-19. Assay used: immunoSEQ multiplex PCR; TCRdb lists only in-frame clones, some missing. The sample includes tens of thousands of clones, about four fifths of them seen just once. The source material was peripheral blood. The receptors originated from a man aged 50-59 years with COVID-19, enrolled during active disease. Both conserved end residues are part of each CDR3. The order of the fields is J gene, V gene, CDR3 protein.

>TRBJ2-7|TRBV21-1
CASSRLAGERNYEQYF
>TRBJ2-3|TRBV24-1
CATSEKSGRAGDTQYF
>TRBJ2-3|TRBV3-1/TRBV3-2
CASTLAGGLGDTQYF
>TRBJ2-3|TRBV5-1
CASSRRLPSGDTQYF
>TRBJ2-5|TRBV7-9
CASRGTSGSGETQYF
>TRBJ1-3|TRBV12-3/TRBV12-4
CASSPFRNTIYF
>TRBJ2-2|TRBV28
CASSSGPASGGVNTGELFF
>TRBJ1-1|TRBV5-1
CASSLASGGADTEAFF
>TRBJ2-5|TRBV7-2
CASSLGQIGTQYF
>TRBJ2-7|TRBV5-4
CASSTSGGAYEQYF
>TRBJ1-1|TRBV5-1
CASSPEAGSTEAFF
>TRBJ2-1|TRBV11-3
CASSARSTYNEQFF
>TRBJ2-1|TRBV2
CASSRGQGGHEQFF
>TRBJ1-2|TRBV6-5
CASSYSNAGTGGGYTF
>TRBJ2-7|TRBV24-1
CATSGQGSEQYF
>TRBJ2-1|TRBV11-3
CASRDSPNNEQFF
>TRBJ2-1|TRBV2
CASILGTSYSEQFF
>TRBJ1-2|TRBV5-1
CASSLDAGGAYGYTF
>TRBJ2-2|TRBV5-1
CASSFTTSGVDAGELFF
>TRBJ2-7|TRBV12-3/TRBV12-4
CASSLDYSYEQYF
>TRBJ1-1|TRBV24-1
CATSGPMNTEAFF
>TRBJ1-1|TRBV24-1
CATSDSRQATEAFF
>TRBJ2-2|TRBV5-1
CASSLVGSGRTNTGELFF
>TRBJ1-2|TRBV6-5
CASNYGGQNYGYTF
>TRBJ1-5|TRBV10-3
CAISESLQGEQPQHF
>TRBJ2-7|TRBV9
CASSVGDRDEQYF
>TRBJ2-7|TRBV30
CAGMEGSFSYEQYF
>TRBJ2-3|TRBV10-3
CATRRGTPDTQYF
>TRBJ2-1|TRBV24-1
CATSDLSAGGMNEQFF
>TRBJ1-4|TRBV11-2
CASSLSWTENEKLFF
>TRBJ2-4|TRBV3-1/TRBV3-2
CASSLAVAKNIQYF
>TRBJ2-5|TRBV27
CASSWRRGETQYF
>TRBJ1-4|TRBV7-9
CASSPDSLRGEKLFF
>TRBJ1-2|TRBV28
CASSFSDYGYTF
>TRBJ2-7|TRBV6-5
CASSRDRGYEQYF
>TRBJ1-4|TRBV18
CASSPRRSNEKLFF
>TRBJ1-4|TRBV9
CASSAGLDEKLFF
>TRBJ1-1|TRBV5-1
CASSLARQGRDTEAFF